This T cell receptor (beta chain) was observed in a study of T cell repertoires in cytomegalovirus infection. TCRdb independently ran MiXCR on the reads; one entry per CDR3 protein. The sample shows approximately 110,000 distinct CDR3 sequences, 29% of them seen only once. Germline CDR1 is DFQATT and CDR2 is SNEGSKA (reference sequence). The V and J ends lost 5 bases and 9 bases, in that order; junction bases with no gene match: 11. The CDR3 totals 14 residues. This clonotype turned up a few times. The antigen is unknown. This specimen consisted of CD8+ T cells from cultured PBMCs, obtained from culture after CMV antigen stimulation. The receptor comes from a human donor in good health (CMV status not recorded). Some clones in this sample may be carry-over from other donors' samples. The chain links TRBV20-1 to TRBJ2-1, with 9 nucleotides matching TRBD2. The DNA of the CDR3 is TGCAGTGCTGTACTTAGCGGGGGTGGTGGTGAGCAGTTCTTC. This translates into CSAVLSGGGGEQFF.